These 27 T cell receptor beta chains share one sample of origin, sequenced in a study of cytomegalovirus exposure and HLA in healthy donors. Sequencing used immunoSEQ multiplex PCR; TCRdb keeps in-frame clones, though not all of them. The sample lists about 190,000 clones, about 82% occurring once. The sample comprised PBMCs. These receptors were collected from a woman under 30 in good health and CMV-seronegative.

The V and J genes are TRBV15 and TRBJ1-2, with 10 bases fitting TRBD1. CDR3 length: 15 amino acids. Germline lookup yields CDR1 LNHNV and CDR2 YYDKDF (reference sequence). The J segment lost 5 bases and the V segment lost 0 bases, leaving 3 bases of the junction unmatched. The DNA for the CDR3 is TGTGCCACCAGCAGAGATAGGGACAGGGGATATGGCTACACCTTC. Residues: CATSRDRDRGYGYTF. Full variable domain (outside the CDR3, taken from reference TRBV15 and TRBJ1-2): DAMVIQNPRYQVTQFGKPVTLSCSQTLNHNVMYWYQQKSSQAPKLLFHYYDKDFNNEADTPDNFQSRRPNTSFCFLDIRSPGLGDTAMYLCATSRDRDRGYGYTFGSGTRLTVV.

V and J are TRBV4-1 and TRBJ1-1; D is unresolved. This CDR3 spans 12 amino acids. V was shortened by 3 bases and J by 5 bases, with 7 bases between the two germline ends. In germline, CDR1 is MGHRA, CDR2 YSYEKL. DNA for the CDR3: TGCGCCAGCAGCCACGTACTTACTGAAGCTTTCTTT. Its protein product is CASSHVLTEAFF.

The chain joins TRBV18 to TRBJ1-2, with unresolved D. The CDR3 has 13 residues. Germline V gene data show CDR1 as KGHSH and CDR2 as LQKENI. Trimming removed 3 bases from V and 4 bases from J, with 9 bases in between. DNA for the CDR3: TGTGCCAGCTCACCTCCGACTGGCTATGGCTACACCTTC. This codes for CASSPPTGYGYTF. The full variable domain, rest sourced from reference TRBV18 and TRBJ1-2, is NAGVMQNPRHLVRRRGQEARLRCSPMKGHSHVYWYRQLPEEGLKFMVYLQKENIIDESGMPKERFSAEFPKEGPSILRIQQVVRGDSAAYFCASSPPTGYGYTFGSGTRLTVV.

The chain joins TRBV5-4 to TRBJ1-6; 11 nucleotides line up with TRBD1. Germline CDR1 reads SGHNT; CDR2 reads YYREEE (reference sequence). The CDR3 extends over 15 amino acids. With V trimmed by 4 bases and J by 14 bases, 11 bases remained unmatched. The CDR3 DNA sequence: TGTGCCAGCAGCGGGATGGGACAGGGGGGTATCACCCTCCACTTT. Residues: CASSGMGQGGITLHF.

This clone has just one count. The rearrangement uses TRBV7-6 and TRBJ2-3; D uncertain. V was trimmed by 2 bases and J by 3 bases, leaving 12 bases between them. CDR1 is SGHVS, CDR2 FNYEAQ, per germline. The CDR3 spans 15 residues. The CDR3 loop is CASSLFSTVTDTQYF. CDR3 sequence (DNA): TGTGCCAGCAGCTTATTCTCTACAGTGACAGATACGCAGTATTTT. Supplemented by reference TRBV7-6 and TRBJ2-3, the full variable domain reads GAGVSQSPRYKVTKRGQDVALRCDPISGHVSLYWYRQALGQGPEFLTYFNYEAQQDKSGLPNDRFSAERPEGSISTLTIQRTEQRDSAMYRCASSLFSTVTDTQYFGPGTRLTVL.

The J gene is TRBJ1-2, the V gene TRBV30; possible D gene TRBD1, 5 bases. From germline, CDR1 is GTSNPN and CDR2 SVGIG (reference sequence). The CDR3 runs to 15 residues. The germline V and J ends were trimmed by 1 base and 3 bases, with 15 bases remaining between them. The CDR3 spells CAWSAIQPGYYGYTF. The CDR3 DNA reads as TGTGCCTGGAGTGCCATCCAGCCAGGGTACTATGGCTACACCTTC.

This rearrangement joins TRBV30 to TRBJ1-1; possible D gene TRBD1, 5 bases. The CDR3 spans 12 residues. The V gene lost 1 base and the J gene lost 4 bases, with 7 bases spanning the gap. Germline values: CDR1 GTSNPN, CDR2 SVGIG (reference sequence). CDR3 residues: CAWSGGRTEAFF. DNA of the CDR3: TGTGCCTGGAGTGGGGGCCGCACTGAAGCTTTCTTT.

The chain couples TRBV6-5 to TRBJ1-1; 7 bases are a match to TRBD1. The trim removed 3 bases at V and 0 bases at J, leaving 1 base unmatched. Per the germline V gene, CDR1 is MNHEY and CDR2 is SVGAGI. The CDR3 has 14 residues. CDR3 in DNA: TGTGCCAGCAGTTATCAGGGGGTGAACACTGAAGCTTTCTTT. It translates to CASSYQGVNTEAFF.

This rearrangement joins TRBV7-9 to TRBJ1-2; D is unclear. CDR3 length equals 13 residues. Germline loops: CDR1 SEHNR, CDR2 FQNEAQ (reference sequence). Trimming removed 5 bases at V and 4 bases at J, with 11 bases between. The CDR3 is CASSLAVSYGYTF. In nucleotides, the CDR3 is TGTGCCAGCAGCCTGGCAGTTTCCTATGGCTACACCTTC. Variable domain in full (rest from reference TRBV7-9 and TRBJ1-2): DTGVSQNPRHKITKRGQNVTFRCDPISEHNRLYWYRQTLGQGPEFLTYFQNEAQLEKSRLLSDRFSAERPKGSFSTLEIQRTEQGDSAMYLCASSLAVSYGYTFGSGTRLTVV.

The chain has TRBV2 and TRBJ2-5; 7 bases match TRBD2. Looked up from germline, CDR1 is SNHLY and CDR2 is FYNNEI. Unmatched junction bases numbered 5, after V lost 0 bases and J lost 4 bases. The CDR3 is 15 residues long. The CDR3 reads CASSEAGRGRETQYF. The CDR3 coding sequence is TGTGCCAGCAGTGAAGCGGGGCGGGGGAGAGAGACCCAGTACTTC.

V gene TRBV5-1 combines with J gene TRBJ2-4; D possibly corresponds to TRBD1 (6 bases). This CDR3 is 16 amino acids long. Per the germline V gene, CDR1 is SGHRS and CDR2 is YFSETQ. Trimming took off 4 bases at V and 6 bases at J, with 20 bases between the two ends. Here the CDR3 DNA reads TGCGCCAGCAGCCTAGGGACAAGAAGAGATGTAAACATTCAGTACTTC. It translates to CASSLGTRRDVNIQYF.

This clone was counted only a few times. The genes are TRBV7-2 and TRBJ2-7, with D tentatively TRBD1 (6 bases). V dropped 8 bases and J dropped 5 bases, with 13 bases sitting between them. CDR3 length: 12 residues. CDR1 SGHTA and CDR2 FQGNSA come from the germline V gene. The CDR3 DNA follows: TGTGCCAGCGCTCTGAACAGGGACGAGCAGTACTTC. It specifies CASALNRDEQYF.

The CDR3 here is CASSQEGRAAEAFF. The CDR3 coding sequence is TGTGCCAGCAGCCAAGAAGGCAGGGCGGCTGAAGCTTTCTTT. This chain connects TRBV7-2 to TRBJ1-1, with D perhaps TRBD1 (5 bases). The CDR3 runs 14 residues. Between the trimmed V and J ends, which lost 5 bases and 6 bases, there was a span of 16 bases. Germline values: CDR1 SGHTA, CDR2 FQGNSA.

The gene calls are TRBV10-3 and TRBJ1-5; TRBD1 matches at 9 bases. Germline trimming cut 10 bases from V and 6 bases from J; bases unmatched to any gene: 7. Germline V lookup: CDR1 ENHRY, CDR2 SYGVKD. The CDR3 is 13 amino acids. CDR3 region: CATTGGIGQPQHF. In nucleotides, the CDR3 is TGTGCCACCACAGGGGGCATTGGTCAGCCCCAGCATTTT.

The CDR3 sequence: CASSQSSSTDTQYF. The CDR3 coding sequence is TGCGCCAGCAGCCAGTCCTCTAGCACAGATACGCAGTATTTT. The chain recombines TRBV5-1 with TRBJ2-3; D is unresolved. The germline V gene encodes CDR1 SGHRS and CDR2 YFSETQ. The CDR3 length is 14 residues. Trimming took off 4 bases at V and 0 bases at J, with 9 bases between the two ends.

This clone appeared a single time. V and J are TRBV19 and TRBJ2-7, with TRBD1 matching 8 bases. There are 14 residues in the CDR3. Germline CDR1 LNHDA, CDR2 SQIVND (reference sequence). V trimming: 3 bases; J trimming: 3 bases; junction bases outside the gene matches: 4. CDR3 DNA: TGTGCCAGTAGTATCGGGACAGGCGACTACGAGCAGTACTTC. Encoded protein: CASSIGTGDYEQYF.

J is TRBJ1-1 and V is TRBV18, with unresolved D. Trimming cost V 0 bases and J 4 bases, with 9 bases left between them. The V gene's germline CDR1 is KGHSH and CDR2 LQKENI. This CDR3 is built from 14 residues. This chain's CDR3 is CASSPPRRGTEAFF. Here the CDR3 DNA reads TGTGCCAGCTCACCACCCCGGCGAGGCACTGAAGCTTTCTTT. Full variable domain (remainder filled in from reference TRBV18 and TRBJ1-1): NAGVMQNPRHLVRRRGQEARLRCSPMKGHSHVYWYRQLPEEGLKFMVYLQKENIIDESGMPKERFSAEFPKEGPSILRIQQVVRGDSAAYFCASSPPRRGTEAFFGQGTRLTVV.

Only one count was recorded for this clone. The rearrangement joins TRBV6-6 to TRBJ2-3, with 9 positions matching TRBD2. The ends lost 7 bases at V and 2 bases at J; junction bases unmatched: 7. CDR1 and CDR2 from the germline V gene are MNHNY and SVGAGI (reference sequence). The CDR3 extends over 15 amino acids. DNA for the CDR3: TGTGCCAGCAAGAAGACTAGCGGATCCACAGATACGCAGTATTTT. This gives the protein CASKKTSGSTDTQYF.

The V gene is TRBV10-1, the J gene TRBJ2-3; D gene uncertain. Trimming stripped 0 bases from V and 1 base from J, with 11 bases between. This CDR3 is built from 16 residues. Per the germline V gene, CDR1 is WNHNN and CDR2 is SYGVQD (reference sequence). The CDR3 sequence is CASSESRWSGTDTQYF. In DNA form, the CDR3 reads TGCGCCAGCAGTGAGTCGAGATGGAGCGGCACAGATACGCAGTATTTT.

The V gene is TRBV14, the J gene TRBJ1-6, with D unresolved. Trimming left V 0 bases short and J 3 bases short, with 6 bases between. This CDR3 has 15 amino acids. Germline CDR1 SGHDN, CDR2 FVKESK. In DNA form, the CDR3 reads TGTGCCAGCAGCCAAGATTCCCTCTATAATTCACCCCTCCACTTT. Translating gives CASSQDSLYNSPLHF. Combining the CDR3 with reference TRBV14 and TRBJ1-6 gives the whole variable domain EAGVTQFPSHSVIEKGQTVTLRCDPISGHDNLYWYRRVMGKEIKFLLHFVKESKQDESGMPNNRFLAERTGGTYSTLKVQPAELEDSGVYFCASSQDSLYNSPLHFGNGTRLTVT.

This rearrangement joins TRBV5-1 to TRBJ2-3; D is unclear. Germline CDR1 is SGHRS and CDR2 is YFSETQ. There are 16 residues in the CDR3. Trimming left V 0 bases short and J 0 bases short, with 11 bases between. The CDR3 sequence: CASSLDHSTSTDTQYF. In DNA form, the CDR3 reads TGCGCCAGCAGCTTGGACCACAGTACTAGCACAGATACGCAGTATTTT.

The chain has TRBV18 and TRBJ1-1; TRBD1 matches at 8 bases. The trim removed 5 bases at V and 8 bases at J, leaving 7 bases unmatched. The CDR3 covers 13 residues. The germline V gene has CDR1 KGHSH and CDR2 LQKENI. As DNA, the CDR3 is TGTGCCAGCTCAGAGCAGGACAGGGTGGAAGCTTTCTTT. Translating gives CASSEQDRVEAFF.

This clone appeared once. The chain has TRBV27 and TRBJ2-1, with 12 bases identical to TRBD2. Per germline, CDR1 MNHEY and CDR2 SMNVEV (reference sequence). The CDR3 spans 18 residues. J lost 0 bases, V lost 2 bases, and 5 bases had no gene match. Here the CDR3 reads CASSLLLAGGSSYNEQFF. For the CDR3, the DNA is TGTGCCAGCAGTTTACTACTAGCGGGAGGTAGCTCCTACAATGAGCAGTTCTTC.

The V gene is TRBV7-9, the J gene TRBJ2-1; D might be TRBD2 (6 bases). Germline V gene sequence: CDR1 SEHNR, CDR2 FQNEAQ (reference sequence). The CDR3 has 16 residues. V was shortened by 2 bases and J by 4 bases, with 15 bases between the two germline ends. Here the CDR3 DNA reads TGTGCCAGCAGCTTACCACTAGCCGTCACTTACAATGAGCAGTTCTTC. It translates to CASSLPLAVTYNEQFF. Looking up the rest from reference TRBV7-9 and TRBJ2-1 gives the full variable domain: DTGVSQNPRHKITKRGQNVTFRCDPISEHNRLYWYRQTLGQGPEFLTYFQNEAQLEKSRLLSDRFSAERPKGSFSTLEIQRTEQGDSAMYLCASSLPLAVTYNEQFFGPGTRLTVL.

The chain uses TRBV6-5 and TRBJ2-1; 13 bases are shared with TRBD2. CDR1 is MNHEY and CDR2 is SVGAGI in the germline V gene. CDR3 length equals 16 residues. With V trimmed by 4 bases and J by 8 bases, 8 bases remained unmatched. CDR3 DNA sequence: TGTGCCAGCAGTTCCAGACTAGCGGGAGGATTAGATGAGCAGTTCTTC. It translates to CASSSRLAGGLDEQFF.

The V call is TRBV4-1, the J call TRBJ2-7; D not resolved. CDR3 length equals 14 residues. Trimming took off 4 bases at V and 0 bases at J, with 10 bases between the two ends. Germline V gene lookup returns CDR1 MGHRA and CDR2 YSYEKL. The CDR3 DNA follows: TGCGCCAGCAGCCGACCGACACTCTCCTACGAGCAGTACTTC. Protein sequence: CASSRPTLSYEQYF.

V and J are TRBV5-1 and TRBJ2-3, with D perhaps matching TRBD2 (7 bases). Between the trimmed V and J ends, which lost 0 bases and 6 bases, there was a span of 14 bases. This CDR3 contains 15 residues. CDR1 and CDR2 (germline): SGHRS, YFSETQ. The CDR3 DNA sequence: TGCGCCAGCAGCTTGGATCGGGGGGCGCGGGATACGCAGTATTTT. Residues: CASSLDRGARDTQYF.